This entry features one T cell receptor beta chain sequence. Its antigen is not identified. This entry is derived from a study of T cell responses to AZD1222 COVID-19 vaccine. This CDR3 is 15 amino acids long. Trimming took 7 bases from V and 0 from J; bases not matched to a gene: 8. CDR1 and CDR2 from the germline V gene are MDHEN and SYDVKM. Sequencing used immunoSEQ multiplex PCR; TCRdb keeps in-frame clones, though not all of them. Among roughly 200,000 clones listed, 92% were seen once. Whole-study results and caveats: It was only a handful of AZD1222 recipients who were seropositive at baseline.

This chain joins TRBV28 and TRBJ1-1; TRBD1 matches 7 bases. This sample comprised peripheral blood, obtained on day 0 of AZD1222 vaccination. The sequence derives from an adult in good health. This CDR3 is CASTSQGVMNTEAFF. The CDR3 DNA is TGTGCCAGCACGTCGCAGGGGGTTATGAACACTGAAGCTTTCTTT. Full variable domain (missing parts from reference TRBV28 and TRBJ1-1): DVKVTQSSRYLVKRTGEKVFLECVQDMDHENMFWYRQDPGLGLRLIYFSYDVKMKEKGDIPEGYSVSREKKERFSLILESASTNQTSMYLCASTSQGVMNTEAFFGQGTRLTVV.